This T cell receptor beta chain was identified in a study of beta chain features in type 1 diabetes. For the study at large: Cell yields, age and gender were similar between patients and healthy donors.

The investigators reverse transcribed all of the isolated RNA, so they sequenced expressed TCRB transcripts. Data came from immunoSEQ multiplex PCR; TCRdb stores just in-frame clones and leaves some out. The sample contains 150,000 or so clones, about a tenth of which appear only once. Study-wide findings and caveats: The VDJ junctions of type 1 diabetes patients carried fewer insertions and more deletions. Unsettled here was the matter of whether HLA type influences TCRB rearrangement.

This clone was seen more than once but under ten times. Antigen: not known. The receptor was isolated from a man younger than 35 in good health. Sequences were obtained from central memory CD4+ T cells from blood.

The CDR3 here is CASSIDGRYGYTF. For the CDR3, the DNA is TGTGCCAGTAGTATCGATGGGCGCTATGGCTACACCTTC. The gene calls are TRBV19 and TRBJ1-2, with D unclear. This CDR3 comprises 13 residues. Per the germline V gene, CDR1 is LNHDA and CDR2 is SQIVND (reference sequence). V was cut by 3 bases and J by 4 bases, with 9 bases left in between.